The 10 T cell receptor beta chains below come from one sample, sequenced in a study of blood T cells in healthy people across ages. The authors ran a second PCR of roughly 7 to 11 cycles using a sample-barcoded 5' primer and a J-beta primer mix. TCRdb passed the 5' RACE reads through MiXCR, listing each CDR3 protein once. Here the sample spans about 930,000 distinct CDR3 sequences, almost 30% being singletons. The data were also submitted as part of a second study, on T cells of mothers and their children.

The sequencing sample was made of blood. These receptors were taken from a middle-aged woman in good health.

This clonotype has a handful of counts. The rearrangement links TRBV6-5 to TRBJ1-5; 12 bases are a match to TRBD1. The CDR3 sequence is 14 residues long. J gave up 7 bases and V 4 bases, and 2 bases lay outside the gene matches. The V gene's germline CDR1 is MNHEY and CDR2 SVGAGI. CDR3 sequence reads: CASSWDRGQQPQHF. DNA for the CDR3: TGTGCCAGCAGTTGGGACAGGGGGCAGCAGCCCCAGCATTTT.

As to this clonotype: A read error may be the cause here, since a much bigger clone is one base away. The chain joins TRBV5-5 to TRBJ2-7, with 7 bases fitting TRBD1. CDR1 is SGHKS and CDR2 is YYEKEE in the germline V gene (reference sequence). This CDR3 is 19 amino acids long. V trimming: 1 base; J trimming: 2 bases; junction bases outside the gene matches: 18. The CDR3 loop is CASSLTLGQGVVRTYEQYF. In DNA form, the CDR3 reads TGTGCCAGCAGCTTGACCCTGGGCCAGGGGGTAGTAAGGACCTACGAGCAGTACTTC.

The chain couples TRBV7-8 to TRBJ2-5; D might be TRBD1 (6 bases). CDR1 is SGHVS, CDR2 FQNEAQ, per germline. The CDR3 contains 17 residues. Trimming removed 5 bases at V and 1 base at J, with 20 bases between. CDR3 in amino acids: CASSVNPQGGFQETQYF. The CDR3 bases are TGTGCCAGCAGCGTAAACCCACAGGGTGGGTTCCAAGAGACCCAGTACTTC.

This rearrangement joins TRBV3-1 to TRBJ1-1; 8 nucleotides match TRBD1. Germline V gives CDR1 LGHDT, CDR2 YNNKEL (reference sequence). This CDR3 has 14 amino acids. Germline trimming cut 1 base from V and 11 bases from J; bases unmatched to any gene: 9. The chain's CDR3 is CASSQASQGVPAFF. The CDR3 nucleotides read TGTGCCAGCAGCCAAGCATCACAGGGGGTCCCCGCTTTCTTT.

The chain carries TRBV7-2 and TRBJ2-4, with D perhaps being TRBD1 or TRBD2 (5 bases each). The CDR3 contains 15 residues. The germline CDR1 and CDR2 sequences are SGHTA and FQGNSA. V was trimmed by 6 bases and J by 13 bases, leaving 25 bases between them. DNA for the CDR3: TGTGCCAGCAGTTCTTGGGGGTTGATAATGGGTGAGCAGTACTTC. This encodes CASSSWGLIMGEQYF.

Remarks on this clonotype: A much bigger clone sits one base away, suggesting this may be a read error. V and J are TRBV5-8 and TRBJ2-1; no definite D call. Germline CDR1 SGHTS, CDR2 YDEGEE. V was clipped by 3 bases and J by 10 bases, with 14 bases between them. The CDR3 is 13 amino acids. CDR3 sequence reads: CASSSSGVYEQFF. The CDR3 DNA sequence: TGTGCCAGCAGCTCCTCAGGAGTCTACGAGCAGTTCTTC.

This clonotype was recorded at least ten times. The J gene is TRBJ2-7, the V gene TRBV20-1, with 8 nucleotides matching TRBD1. The ends lost 5 bases at V and 3 bases at J; junction bases unmatched: 12. CDR1 DFQATT and CDR2 SNEGSKA come from the germline V gene (reference sequence). The CDR3 is 15 amino acids. The CDR3 DNA is TGCAGTGCTTCGAAAATGGACAGGGCAGGCTACGAGCAGTACTTC. Translating it yields CSASKMDRAGYEQYF.

The V and J genes are TRBV3-1 and TRBJ2-1; D may be TRBD2 (6 bases). V shed 4 bases and J shed 8 bases, with 18 bases lying between them. The CDR3 length is 15 residues. Per germline, CDR1 LGHDT and CDR2 YNNKEL (reference sequence). Here the CDR3 DNA reads TGTGCCAGCAGCCCTCCGGGGGACTTAGCATATGAGCAGTTCTTC. It yields the protein CASSPPGDLAYEQFF.

For this clonotype: This may stem from a read error, because a much larger clone lies one nucleotide away. The CDR3 does not close with the conserved phenylalanine or tryptophan, likely indicating a read error. The V gene is TRBV4-3, the J gene TRBJ1-1; the match to TRBD1 covers 9 bases. Germline CDR1 reads LGHNA; CDR2 reads YSLEER. This CDR3 is built from 13 residues. The V and J ends lost 8 bases and 1 base, in that order; junction bases with no gene match: 2. CDR3 DNA sequence: TGCGCCAGCGGGGACAGGGCGAACACTGAAGCTTTCTTG. This translates into CASGDRANTEAFL.

This clonotype was counted ten times or more. The rearrangement uses TRBV29-1 and TRBJ2-7, with TRBD1 identical over 7 bases. Germline CDR1 SQVTM, CDR2 ANQGSEA. With 7 bases clipped from V and 5 bases from J, the junction kept 8 bases outside the gene matches. The CDR3 is 12 amino acids. The CDR3 DNA sequence: TGCAGCGCCAAGGGGGCGAGGAACGAGCAGTACTTC. As protein: CSAKGARNEQYF.